This T cell receptor beta chain was sequenced for a study of high-grade serous ovarian cancer treatment subgroups. Tumor tissue was taken before any definitive surgery or chemotherapy was given. CDR1 is MGHRA and CDR2 is YSYEKL in the germline V gene. The CDR3 is 15 amino acids. Assay used: immunoSEQ multiplex PCR; TCRdb lists only in-frame clones, some missing. Of around 9,500 clones listed, around nine tenths are singletons. The TCR comes from a human donor with high-grade serous ovarian cancer. The genes are TRBV4-1 and TRBJ2-5; 7 nucleotides agree with TRBD1. Matching the DNA end better, TRBJ2-7 makes the J call doubtful. Material: tumor tissue. CDR3 loop: CASSQGAGGVYEQYF. DNA of the CDR3: TGCGCCAGCAGCCAAGGGGCAGGGGGTGTCTACGAGCAGTACTTC.